A selection of T cell receptor beta chains follows, all from one sample in a study of cytomegalovirus exposure and HLA in healthy donors. Profiled with immunoSEQ multiplex PCR; TCRdb holds only in-frame clones, not every one. The sample lists 110,000 or so clones, 70% to 80% occurring once. The sequencing sample was made of PBMCs. The source of these receptors is a man under 40 in good health and CMV-seronegative. Both conserved end residues are part of each CDR3. A D gene is named only where the DNA matches it firmly. Size tells how often a clone was seen (once, few, many) or the class of an expanded clone, and some rows leave it out.

clone size	V gene	D gene	J gene	CDR3 protein	CDR3 DNA
few	TRBV6-1	TRBD1	TRBJ2-2	CASSVLTGSGELFF	TGTGCCAGCAGCGTGTTGACAGGGTCCGGGGAGCTGTTTTTT
once	TRBV5-1	TRBD2	TRBJ2-7	CASSLSASGSYEQYF	TGCGCCAGCAGCTTGTCGGCTAGCGGGAGTTACGAGCAGTACTTC
-	TRBV5-8	TRBD2	TRBJ2-5	CASSFRGGETQYF	TGTGCCAGCAGTTTCCGGGGGGGAGAGACCCAGTACTTC
-	TRBV9	TRBD1	TRBJ1-4	CASSPVGTGSEKLFF	TGTGCCAGCAGCCCCGTGGGGACAGGGAGTGAAAAACTGTTTTTT
once	TRBV7-9	-	TRBJ1-1	CSSSLLAAEAFF	TGTTCCAGCAGCTTGTTAGCTGCTGAAGCTTTCTTT
-	TRBV4-1	TRBD2	TRBJ2-3	CASSRWTSGSTDTQYF	TGCGCCAGCAGCCGATGGACTAGCGGGTCCACAGATACGCAGTATTTT
-	TRBV18	TRBD1	TRBJ2-7	CASSPTRGTYEQYF	TGTGCCAGCTCACCTACCAGGGGGACCTACGAGCAGTACTTC
-	TRBV29-1	TRBD2	TRBJ2-3	CSVLPMTSGTTDTQYF	TGCAGCGTTCTCCCCATGACTAGCGGGACCACAGATACGCAGTATTTT
-	TRBV28	-	TRBJ2-2	CASTKGYSGELFF	TGTGCCAGCACCAAGGGGTACTCCGGGGAGCTGTTTTTT
-	TRBV19	TRBD1	TRBJ2-6	CASSTRGQGTISGANVLTF	TGTGCCAGTAGTACTCGCGGACAGGGTACAATCTCTGGGGCCAACGTCCTGACTTTC
-	TRBV5-4	-	TRBJ2-3	CASSHRRTASTDTQYF	TGTGCCAGCAGCCATCGGCGGACAGCCAGCACAGATACGCAGTATTTT
-	TRBV9	-	TRBJ2-5	CASSVSNQETQYF	TGTGCCAGCAGCGTTAGCAACCAAGAGACCCAGTACTTC
-	TRBV29-1	-	TRBJ2-7	CSVFSGQIYEQYF	TGCAGCGTATTCTCGGGACAAATCTACGAGCAGTACTTC
-	TRBV7-3	TRBD2	TRBJ2-1	CASTATGLAGGEQFF	TGTGCCAGCACGGCAACCGGACTAGCTGGGGGGGAGCAGTTCTTC
few	TRBV4-1	-	TRBJ2-1	CASSQRRNNEQFF	TGCGCCAGCAGCCAACGGCGGAACAATGAGCAGTTCTTC
-	TRBV7-2	TRBD2	TRBJ2-5	CASSLAWGGQETQYF	TGTGCCAGCAGCTTAGCTTGGGGGGGCCAAGAGACCCAGTACTTC
once	TRBV5-1	TRBD1	TRBJ2-7	CASSGTGDPYEQYF	TGCGCCAGCAGCGGGACAGGGGACCCCTACGAGCAGTACTTC
-	TRBV27	TRBD1	TRBJ2-1	CASSLSGQGASEQFF	TGTGCCAGCAGTTTATCAGGCCAGGGGGCCTCTGAGCAGTTCTTC
few	TRBV7-2	-	TRBJ2-7	CARGEQYF	TGTGCGCGGGGCGAGCAGTACTTC
-	TRBV7-6	-	TRBJ2-7	CASSPAFTTDVTYEQYF	TGTGCCAGCAGCCCCGCTTTTACTACCGACGTAACCTACGAGCAGTACTTC